Sequencing of this T cell receptor (beta chain) was carried out in a study of cytomegalovirus exposure and HLA in healthy donors. 13 Jbeta primers and 60 Vbeta primers were used for the PCR. Generated by immunoSEQ multiplex PCR, the TCRdb table keeps only in-frame clones and is missing some. The sample has about 110,000 clones, 81% seen once; the top ten hold about 2.3%. This clone was seen more than once but under ten times. The V and J ends lost 5 bases and 3 bases, in that order; junction bases with no gene match: 15. The CDR3 runs to 18 residues. Germline-derived CDR1 and CDR2 are MDHEN and SYDVKM.

The TCR sequence derives from a man in his thirties or forties in good health and CMV-seronegative. The J gene is TRBJ2-1, the V gene TRBV28, with 8 nucleotides matching TRBD1. Specimen: PBMCs. The CDR3: CASSLDRGGARGYNEQFF. DNA of the CDR3: TGTGCCAGCAGTCTCGACAGGGGTGGAGCAAGGGGCTACAATGAGCAGTTCTTC.